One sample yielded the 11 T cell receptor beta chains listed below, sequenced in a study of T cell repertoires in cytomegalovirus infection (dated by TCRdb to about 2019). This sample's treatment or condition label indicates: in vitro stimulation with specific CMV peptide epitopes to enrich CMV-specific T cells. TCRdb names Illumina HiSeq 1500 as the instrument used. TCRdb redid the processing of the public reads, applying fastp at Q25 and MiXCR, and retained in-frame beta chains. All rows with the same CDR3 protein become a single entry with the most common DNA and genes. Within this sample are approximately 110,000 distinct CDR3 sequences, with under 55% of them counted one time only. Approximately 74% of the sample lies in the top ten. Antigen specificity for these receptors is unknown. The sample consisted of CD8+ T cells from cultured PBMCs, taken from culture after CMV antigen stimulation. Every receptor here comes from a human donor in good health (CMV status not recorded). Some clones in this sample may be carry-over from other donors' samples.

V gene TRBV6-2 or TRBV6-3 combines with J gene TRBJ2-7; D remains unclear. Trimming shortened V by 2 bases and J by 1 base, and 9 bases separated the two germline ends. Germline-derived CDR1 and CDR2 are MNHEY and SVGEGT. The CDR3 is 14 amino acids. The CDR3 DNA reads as TGTGCCAGCAGTTACGAAGCGAGTTCCTACGAGCAGTACTTC. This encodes CASSYEASSYEQYF.

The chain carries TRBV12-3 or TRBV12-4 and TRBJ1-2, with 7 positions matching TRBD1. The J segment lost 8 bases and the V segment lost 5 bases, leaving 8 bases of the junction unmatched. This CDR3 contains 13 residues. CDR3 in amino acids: CASSGQAGEGYTF. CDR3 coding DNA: TGTGCCAGCAGTGGACAGGCAGGGGAAGGCTACACCTTC.

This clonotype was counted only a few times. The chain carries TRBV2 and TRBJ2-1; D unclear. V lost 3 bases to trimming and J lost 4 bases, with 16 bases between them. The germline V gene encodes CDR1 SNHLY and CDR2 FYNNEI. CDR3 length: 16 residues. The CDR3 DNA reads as TGTGCCAGCAGTGATCCCCGTGGTTCTGTGTACAATGAGCAGTTCTTC. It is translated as CASSDPRGSVYNEQFF.

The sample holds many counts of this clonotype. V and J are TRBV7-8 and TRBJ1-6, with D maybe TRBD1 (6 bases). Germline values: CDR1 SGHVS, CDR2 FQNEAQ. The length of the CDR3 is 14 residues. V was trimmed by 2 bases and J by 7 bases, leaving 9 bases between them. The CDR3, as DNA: TGTGCCAGCAGCTTATCGAGGGGGAATTCACCCCTCCACTTT. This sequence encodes CASSLSRGNSPLHF.

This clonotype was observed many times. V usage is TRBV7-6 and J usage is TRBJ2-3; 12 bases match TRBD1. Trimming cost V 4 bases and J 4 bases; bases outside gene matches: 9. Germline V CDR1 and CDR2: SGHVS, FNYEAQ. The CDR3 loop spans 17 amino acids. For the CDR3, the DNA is TGTGCCAGCAGCTCCAGGGGGACAGGGGGCCTCCCAGATACGCAGTATTTT. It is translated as CASSSRGTGGLPDTQYF.

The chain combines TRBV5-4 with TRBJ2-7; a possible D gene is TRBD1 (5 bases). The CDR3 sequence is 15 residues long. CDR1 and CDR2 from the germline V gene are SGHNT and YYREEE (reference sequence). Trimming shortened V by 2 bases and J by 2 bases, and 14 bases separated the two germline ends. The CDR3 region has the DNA TGTGCCAGCAGCTTTCAGGGATCTTACGCCTACGAGCAGTACTTC. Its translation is CASSFQGSYAYEQYF.

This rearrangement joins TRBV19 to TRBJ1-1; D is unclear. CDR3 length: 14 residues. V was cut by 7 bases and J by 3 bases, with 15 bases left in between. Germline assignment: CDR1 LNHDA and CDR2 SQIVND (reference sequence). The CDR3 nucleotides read TGTGCCAGTACCGGCCCGAGAGGGTACACTGAAGCTTTCTTT. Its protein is CASTGPRGYTEAFF.

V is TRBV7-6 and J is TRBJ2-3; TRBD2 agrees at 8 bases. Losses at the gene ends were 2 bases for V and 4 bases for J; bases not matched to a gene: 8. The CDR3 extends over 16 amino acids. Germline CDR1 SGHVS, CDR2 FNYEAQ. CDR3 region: CASSLLRGEAADTQYF. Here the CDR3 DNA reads TGTGCCAGCAGCTTACTGCGGGGGGAGGCAGCAGATACGCAGTATTTT.

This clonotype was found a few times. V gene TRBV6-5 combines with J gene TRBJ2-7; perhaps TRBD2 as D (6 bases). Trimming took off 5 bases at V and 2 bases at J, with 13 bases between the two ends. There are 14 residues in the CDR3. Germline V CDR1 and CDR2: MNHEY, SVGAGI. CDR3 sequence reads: CASSPRDGAYEQYF. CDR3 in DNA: TGTGCCAGCAGTCCGCGGGACGGAGCCTACGAGCAGTACTTC.

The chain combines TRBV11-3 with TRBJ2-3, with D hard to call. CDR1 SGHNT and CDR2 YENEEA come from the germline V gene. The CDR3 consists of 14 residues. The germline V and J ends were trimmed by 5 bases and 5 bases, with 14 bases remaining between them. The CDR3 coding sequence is TGTGCCAGCAGCAACGAAGGACGAAGAGATACGCAGTATTTT. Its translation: CASSNEGRRDTQYF.

CDR3 protein: CASSVAGVDTDTQYF. The DNA of the CDR3 is TGTGCCAGCAGTGTAGCGGGGGTTGACACAGATACGCAGTATTTT. The chain carries TRBV2 and TRBJ2-3; 9 nucleotides line up with TRBD2. The trim removed 4 bases at V and 2 bases at J, leaving 4 bases unmatched. Germline CDR1 SNHLY, CDR2 FYNNEI. This CDR3 has 15 residues.